This T cell receptor beta chain was found in a study of cytotoxic CD8 clonotypes in ibrutinib-treated CLL. The assay was immunoSEQ multiplex PCR, and TCRdb's table has in-frame clones only and misses some. The sample lists tens of thousands of clones; roughly two thirds were seen once. The J segment lost 5 bases and the V segment lost 2 bases, leaving 8 bases of the junction unmatched. Looked up from germline, CDR1 is MNHEY and CDR2 is SMNVEV (reference sequence). This CDR3 has 16 amino acids. Material: PBMCs, obtained after 12 months of ibrutinib treatment. The chain links TRBV27 to TRBJ2-3; 9 nucleotides agree with TRBD2. This TCR was recovered from a human donor with chronic lymphocytic leukemia. The CDR3: CASSLERAGGLDTQYF. The CDR3 nucleotides are TGTGCCAGCAGTTTAGAGCGAGCGGGGGGTCTAGATACGCAGTATTTT.